Following are 7 T cell receptor beta chains from one sample sequenced in a study of shared clonotypes between healthy human individuals (dated by TCRdb to 2019 to 2021). Library method: the immunoSEQ multiplex PCR assay. Entries here come from immuneACCESS through TCRdb and include only in-frame sequences with V and J called. Some clones fail to appear in such tables; in the studies checked, an unresolved V gene covers under half of the shortfall, and the cause of the remainder is unknown. The sample yields 470,000 or so clones; roughly 80% were counted once. The ten largest clonotypes hold roughly 13% of the sample. Sequenced: PBMCs. Receptor source: a woman aged 40 to 50 in good health. Some clones in this sample may be carry-over from other donors' samples.

The V and J genes are TRBV6-6 and TRBJ2-3, with TRBD2 identical over 12 bases. Germline-derived CDR1 and CDR2 are MNHNY and SVGAGI (reference sequence). The CDR3 sequence is 15 residues long. V shed 6 bases, J shed 7 bases, and the junction held 8 bases outside the gene matches. The CDR3 bases are TGTGCCAGCAGCGAGACTAGCGGGAGTTCCCATACGCAGTATTTT. As protein: CASSETSGSSHTQYF.

This clone was recorded a few times. A much larger clone is a single base away; this may be a read error. This chain uses TRBV28 with TRBJ2-1; no clear D gene. CDR3 size: 10 residues. V was trimmed by 8 bases and J by 8 bases, leaving 7 bases between them. CDR1 and CDR2 from the germline V gene are MDHEN and SYDVKM. The chain's CDR3 is CASQSDEQFF. The DNA of the CDR3 is TGTGCCAGCCAGAGCGATGAGCAGTTCTTC.

J is TRBJ1-1 and V is TRBV27; D is unresolved. V was clipped by 3 bases and J by 1 base, with 9 bases between them. Per germline, CDR1 MNHEY and CDR2 SMNVEV (reference sequence). This CDR3 has 14 residues. Written as DNA, the CDR3 is TGTGCCAGCAGTTTGGCCCGAGGGAACACTGAAGCTTTCTTT. As protein: CASSLARGNTEAFF.

The J gene is TRBJ2-7, the V gene TRBV19; D may match TRBD1 or TRBD2 (5 bases each). Trimming cost V 5 bases and J 6 bases, with 8 bases left between them. Germline V gives CDR1 LNHDA, CDR2 SQIVND (reference sequence). This CDR3 is 11 amino acids long. CDR3 coding DNA: TGTGCCAGTAGTGCTGGGGGCGAGCAGTACTTC. As protein: CASSAGGEQYF.

The rearrangement joins TRBV2 to TRBJ2-7, with TRBD1 matching over 7 bases. The CDR3 covers 12 residues. Germline V gene lookup returns CDR1 SNHLY and CDR2 FYNNEI. V lost 7 bases, J lost 2 bases, and 2 bases stayed unmatched. This CDR3 reads CASTTGAYEQYF. The CDR3 bases are TGTGCCAGCACAACAGGGGCCTACGAGCAGTACTTC.

The chain combines TRBV9 with TRBJ2-3; the D is unclear. CDR1 and CDR2 from the germline V gene are SGDLS and YYNGEE. The V end lost 0 bases, the J end lost 7 bases, and 9 bases lay between the germline ends. The CDR3 covers 13 residues. DNA for the CDR3: TGTGCCAGCAGCGTAGCTGGCGGAAATACGCAGTATTTT. It codes for CASSVAGGNTQYF.

Details on this clone: A read error is likely here: a far larger clone is one base away. The chain has TRBV29-1 and TRBJ2-1, with D possibly TRBD1 on 6 matching bases. Germline V gene data show CDR1 as SQVTM and CDR2 as ANQGSEA. CDR3 length equals 13 residues. CDR3 bases: TGCGGCGGTGGCCTTAGGGGGTACAATGAGCAGTTCTTC. This codes for CGGGLRGYNEQFF.